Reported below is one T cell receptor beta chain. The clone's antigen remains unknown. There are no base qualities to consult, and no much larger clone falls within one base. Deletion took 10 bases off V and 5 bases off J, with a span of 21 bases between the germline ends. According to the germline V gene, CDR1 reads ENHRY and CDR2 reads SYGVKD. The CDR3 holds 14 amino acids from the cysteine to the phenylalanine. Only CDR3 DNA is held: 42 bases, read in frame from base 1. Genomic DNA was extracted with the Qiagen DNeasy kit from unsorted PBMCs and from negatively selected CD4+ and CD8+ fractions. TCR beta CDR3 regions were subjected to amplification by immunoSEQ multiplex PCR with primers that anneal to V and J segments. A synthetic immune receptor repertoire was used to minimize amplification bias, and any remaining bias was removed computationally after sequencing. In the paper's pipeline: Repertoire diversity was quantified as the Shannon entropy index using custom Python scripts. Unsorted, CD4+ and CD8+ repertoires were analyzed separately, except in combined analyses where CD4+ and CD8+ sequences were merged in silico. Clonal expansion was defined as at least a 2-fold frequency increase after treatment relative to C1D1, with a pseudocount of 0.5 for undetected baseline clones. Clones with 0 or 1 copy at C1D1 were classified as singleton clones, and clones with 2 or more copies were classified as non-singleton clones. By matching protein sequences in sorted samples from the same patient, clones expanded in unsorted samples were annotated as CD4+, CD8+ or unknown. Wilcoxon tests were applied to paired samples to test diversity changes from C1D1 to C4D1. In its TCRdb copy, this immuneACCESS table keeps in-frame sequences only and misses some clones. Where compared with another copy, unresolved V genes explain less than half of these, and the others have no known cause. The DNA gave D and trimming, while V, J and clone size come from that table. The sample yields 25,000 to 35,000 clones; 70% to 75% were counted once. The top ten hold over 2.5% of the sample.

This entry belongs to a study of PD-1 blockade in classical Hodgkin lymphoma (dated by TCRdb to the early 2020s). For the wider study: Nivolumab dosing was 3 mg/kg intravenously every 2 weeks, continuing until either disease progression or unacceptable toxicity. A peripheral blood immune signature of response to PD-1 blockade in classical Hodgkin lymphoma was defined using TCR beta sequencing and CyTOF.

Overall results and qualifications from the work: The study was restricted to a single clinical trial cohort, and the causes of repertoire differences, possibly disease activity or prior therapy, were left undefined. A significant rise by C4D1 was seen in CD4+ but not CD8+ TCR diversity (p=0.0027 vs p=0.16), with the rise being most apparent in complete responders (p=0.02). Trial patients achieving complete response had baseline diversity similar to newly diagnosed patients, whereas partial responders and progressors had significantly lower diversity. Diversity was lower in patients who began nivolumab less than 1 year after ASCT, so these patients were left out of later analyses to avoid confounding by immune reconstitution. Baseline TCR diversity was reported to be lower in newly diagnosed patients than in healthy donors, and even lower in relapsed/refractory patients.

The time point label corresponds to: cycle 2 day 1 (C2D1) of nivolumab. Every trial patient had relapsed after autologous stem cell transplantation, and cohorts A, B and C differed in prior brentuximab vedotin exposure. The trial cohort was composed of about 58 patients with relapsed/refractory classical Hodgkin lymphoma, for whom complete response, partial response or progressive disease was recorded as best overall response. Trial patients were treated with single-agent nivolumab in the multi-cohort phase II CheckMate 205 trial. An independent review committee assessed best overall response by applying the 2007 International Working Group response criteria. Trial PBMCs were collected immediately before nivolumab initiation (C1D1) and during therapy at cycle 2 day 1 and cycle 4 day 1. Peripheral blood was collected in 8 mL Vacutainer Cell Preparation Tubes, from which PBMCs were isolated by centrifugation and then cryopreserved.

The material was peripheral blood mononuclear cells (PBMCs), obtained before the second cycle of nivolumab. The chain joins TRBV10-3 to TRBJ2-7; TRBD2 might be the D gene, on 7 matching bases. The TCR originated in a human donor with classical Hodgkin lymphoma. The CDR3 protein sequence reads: CATQGRGGLHEQYF. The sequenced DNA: TGTGCCACTCAAGGTAGGGGGGGGCTCCACGAGCAGTACTTC.